The rows below give T cell receptor beta chains drawn from one sample of a study of T cells in Graves' hyperthyroidism and ophthalmopathy. In TCRdb, the multiplex PCR reads were re-called with MiXCR into one record per CDR3 protein. Counted here are approximately 620,000 distinct CDR3 sequences, approximately 15% occurring once; the ten biggest clones make up 5.8%. The sample consisted of blood. These receptors all come from a woman in her twenties or thirties with Graves' hyperthyroidism that later progressed to Graves' ophthalmopathy. The CDR3 runs from the conserved cysteine through the conserved F or W. The D gene is left open where the match is weak.

TRBV19 | . | CASTIDSGSSYNEQFF
TRBV19 | . | CASSTPAGLYTGELFF
TRBV20-1 | . | CSARDSGGGEAFF
TRBV3-1 | . | CASSQEIVNQPQHF
TRBV27 | . | CASSPPLSVLVTDTQYF
TRBV19 | . | CASGPIFEPQHF
TRBV7-2 | . | CASSLRITDEQFF
TRBV20-1 | TRBD2 | CSARSPTSSNEQFF
TRBV7-2 | . | CASSYTLVEKLFF
TRBV19 | . | CASSSHLGQTSNQPQHF
TRBV3-1 | TRBD1 | CASSQQGVNTEAFF
TRBV12-3/TRBV12-4 | TRBD1 | CASRTGTAMNTEAFF
TRBV2 | . | CASSEAPRRETRYF
TRBV3-1 | TRBD1 | CASSPQGAGWREKLFF
TRBV12-5 | . | CASGLAPKDSSASSNQPQHF
TRBV12-3/TRBV12-4 | . | CASTTSPETQYF
TRBV27 | . | CASSRGVRENTEAFF
TRBV7-9 | . | CASSSDWTAYEQYF
TRBV4-1 | . | CASSRLTGTPSYEQYF
TRBV5-6 | . | CASSLDGFIYEQYF
TRBV7-3 | . | CASSPGSSGADTQYF
TRBV7-8 | . | CASSNSPGDSGNTIYF
TRBV7-9 | . | CASSLTLDDEQYF
TRBV14 | . | CASSQGGRLNTEAFF
TRBV5-1 | TRBD2 | CASSLALSGSGSYEQYF
TRBV13 | TRBD2 | CASSVGGNEQFF
TRBV20-1 | TRBD2 | CSASTLAGFTDTQYF
TRBV28 | . | CASTNPSGRGYEQYF
TRBV29-1 | TRBD1 | CSVEGQGSAYEQYF
TRBV6-5 | TRBD1 | CASSSGQAGWQPQHF
TRBV9 | TRBD1 | CASSEDRSNQPQHF
TRBV5-1 | . | CASSRQTAQENTIYF